This T cell receptor (beta chain) is from a study of blood T cell repertoires in COVID-19. As for the study in general: Sites across the United States, Italy and Spain contributed samples from acute and convalescent COVID-19. The cDNA or gDNA used as material had been derived from T cells, B-cell-depleted T cells, or PBMCs.

Per the authors' pipeline: Estimation of nucleated cell counts was performed using reference gene primer amplification. Produced via immunoSEQ multiplex PCR; TCRdb's table is partial and in-frame only. V and J calls and clone size follow that table, whereas D and trimming were derived from the DNA. This table has a few hundred thousand clones, approximately 90% appearing once. This TCR came from a man in his 60s who had recovered from COVID-19. Sample: peripheral blood.

In DNA, the CDR3 is TGTGCCAGCAGTTTAACGACAGGAGGCACTGAAGCTTTCTTT. Its protein is CASSLTTGGTEAFF. V gene TRBV28 combines with J gene TRBJ1-1; weak D call: TRBD1 (6 bases). Trimming took off 2 bases at V and 4 bases at J, with 11 bases between the two ends. The germline V gene encodes CDR1 MDHEN and CDR2 SYDVKM. This CDR3 spans 14 amino acids.